Below, 15 T cell receptor beta chains from the same sample are listed, as sequenced in a study of shared clonotypes between healthy human individuals. The assay was immunoSEQ multiplex PCR, and TCRdb's table has in-frame clones only and misses some. The table includes 450,000 to 500,000 clones, 65% to 80% detected once. The sample comprised PBMCs. The receptors here all came from a woman aged 40 to 55 in good health. Some clones in this sample may be carry-over from other donors' samples.

This clone was recorded once. The rearrangement uses TRBV19 and TRBJ2-3; perhaps TRBD1 as D (5 bases). CDR1 is LNHDA, CDR2 SQIVND, per germline (reference sequence). The CDR3 sequence is 13 residues long. Deletions cut 5 bases from V and 4 bases from J, with 10 bases between. CDR3 nucleotides: TGTGCCAGTAGTCCGTCGACAGCAGATACGCAGTATTTT. This sequence encodes CASSPSTADTQYF.

The V call is TRBV30, the J call TRBJ1-4; no definite D call. Between the trimmed V and J ends, which lost 3 bases and 4 bases, there was a span of 15 bases. Germline V CDR1 and CDR2: GTSNPN, SVGIG (reference sequence). The CDR3 extends over 15 amino acids. The CDR3 protein is CAWSALRRSNEKLFF. CDR3 in DNA: TGTGCCTGGAGCGCACTACGGCGGAGTAATGAAAAACTGTTTTTT. The full variable domain, rest sourced from reference TRBV30 and TRBJ1-4, is SQTIHQWPATLVQPVGSPLSLECTVEGTSNPNLYWYRQAAGRGLQLLFYSVGIGQISSEVPQNLSASRPQDRQFILSSKKLLLSDSGFYLCAWSALRRSNEKLFFGSGTQLSVL.

As to this clone: This sequence may be a read error, since a much larger clone differs from it by one base. The J gene is TRBJ2-1, the V gene TRBV11-3; D is possibly TRBD1 (5 bases). The CDR3 is 13 amino acids. V lost 1 base, J lost 4 bases, and 5 bases lay in between. Per the germline V gene, CDR1 is SGHNT and CDR2 is YENEEA. The CDR3 here is CASSLGQYNEQFF. The CDR3, as DNA: TGTGCCAGCAGCTTAGGACAGTACAATGAGCAGTTCTTC.

The rearrangement links TRBV28 to TRBJ1-5; D is undetermined. The CDR3 has 16 amino acids. The ends were cut back, 4 bases at V and 3 bases at J, with 16 bases in the middle. Germline V gene data show CDR1 as MDHEN and CDR2 as SYDVKM. CDR3 protein: CASSSSGGRDNQPQHF. The CDR3 DNA follows: TGTGCCAGCAGTTCCAGTGGAGGGCGGGACAATCAGCCCCAGCATTTT.

V gene TRBV4-1 combines with J gene TRBJ2-7; no clear D gene. Trimming removed 1 base from V and 7 bases from J, with 11 bases in between. Germline V gene lookup returns CDR1 MGHRA and CDR2 YSYEKL. This CDR3 comprises 13 residues. The CDR3: CASSQGPKREQYF. In DNA form, the CDR3 reads TGCGCCAGCAGCCAAGGCCCAAAGCGTGAGCAGTACTTC.

This clone showed up just once. This likely came from a read error, as a far larger clone is one base away. This sample also contains other DNA sequences that code for the same CDR3. The chain uses TRBV5-1 and TRBJ2-7; no reliable D call. Germline CDR1 SGHRS, CDR2 YFSETQ. Trimming stripped 4 bases from V and 4 bases from J, with 15 bases between. The CDR3 runs to 14 residues. CDR3 nucleotide sequence: TGCGCCAGCAGCGTCCCGTCTAGTGGATACGAGCAGTACTTC. Its translation: CASSVPSSGYEQYF.

CDR3 DNA: TGTGCCAGCAGTTCCAAGGAACAGGACTATACAAACGGGGAGCTGTTTTTT. It codes for CASSSKEQDYTNGELFF. The rearrangement uses TRBV9 and TRBJ2-2, with D perhaps matching TRBD2 (6 bases). CDR1 is SGDLS and CDR2 is YYNGEE in the germline V gene. The CDR3 loop spans 17 amino acids. V was shortened by 5 bases and J by 7 bases, with 24 bases between the two germline ends.

The J gene is TRBJ2-1, the V gene TRBV9; TRBD1 matches 9 bases. Germline CDR1 and CDR2: SGDLS and YYNGEE. The CDR3 contains 19 residues. Germline trimming cut 2 bases from V and 4 bases from J; bases unmatched to any gene: 16. This CDR3 is CASSVGPGGGQGLYNEQFF. The CDR3 region has the DNA TGTGCCAGCAGCGTGGGGCCGGGCGGGGGACAGGGCCTTTACAATGAGCAGTTCTTC.

The chain employs TRBV28 and TRBJ2-3; no clear D. Trimming took 5 bases from V and 5 from J, leaving 11 bases between them. This CDR3 spans 13 amino acids. Germline-derived CDR1 and CDR2 are MDHEN and SYDVKM. CDR3 DNA sequence: TGTGCCAGCAGTCCGGCAGCCTTAGATACGCAGTATTTT. Residues: CASSPAALDTQYF.

The chain uses TRBV30 and TRBJ1-5, with no clear D. The CDR3 is 14 residues long. The V end was cut by 0 bases, the J end by 7 bases, with 13 bases between. Looked up from germline, CDR1 is GTSNPN and CDR2 is SVGIG (reference sequence). CDR3 sequence reads: CAWSVATGGQPQHF. Here the CDR3 DNA reads TGTGCCTGGAGTGTAGCGACCGGAGGGCAGCCCCAGCATTTT. The whole variable domain, filled in from reference TRBV30 and TRBJ1-5, reads SQTIHQWPATLVQPVGSPLSLECTVEGTSNPNLYWYRQAAGRGLQLLFYSVGIGQISSEVPQNLSASRPQDRQFILSSKKLLLSDSGFYLCAWSVATGGQPQHFGDGTRLSIL.

The rearrangement joins TRBV4-2 to TRBJ1-2; D is perhaps TRBD1 (6 bases). Trimming pared 4 bases from V and 5 bases from J, leaving 29 bases between. This CDR3 region has 19 residues. Germline CDR1 is LGHNA and CDR2 is YNFKEQ. The CDR3 spells CASSLAGQLGPTRAYGYTF. In DNA, the CDR3 is TGTGCCAGCAGCCTGGCCGGACAGTTGGGACCGACCAGGGCGTATGGCTACACCTTC.

V gene TRBV9 combines with J gene TRBJ2-7, with D unresolved. The CDR3 sequence is 13 residues long. V lost 4 bases and J 6 bases, leaving 14 bases between the germline ends. The germline CDR1 and CDR2 sequences are SGDLS and YYNGEE. This chain's CDR3 is CASSLDPLGEQYF. In DNA form, the CDR3 reads TGTGCCAGCAGCCTGGACCCCCTCGGCGAGCAGTACTTC. Full variable domain (missing parts from reference TRBV9 and TRBJ2-7): DSGVTQTPKHLITATGQRVTLRCSPRSGDLSVYWYQQSLDQGLQFLIQYYNGEERAKGNILERFSAQQFPDLHSELNLSSLELGDSALYFCASSLDPLGEQYFGPGTRLTVT.

V gene TRBV28 combines with J gene TRBJ2-1; D is ambiguous. V was clipped by 5 bases and J by 2 bases, with 10 bases between them. The CDR3 runs to 14 residues. The germline V gene has CDR1 MDHEN and CDR2 SYDVKM. This CDR3 is CASSPKGTYNEQFF. The CDR3 region has the DNA TGTGCCAGCAGTCCGAAGGGAACCTACAATGAGCAGTTCTTC.

A few counts support this clone. The V gene is TRBV28, the J gene TRBJ2-1, with 8 bases lining up with TRBD2. V lost 3 bases, J lost 2 bases, and 3 bases stayed unmatched. The CDR3 runs to 15 residues. Looked up from germline, CDR1 is MDHEN and CDR2 is SYDVKM. DNA for the CDR3: TGTGCCAGCAGTTTGGGCGGGGGGACCTACAATGAGCAGTTCTTC. Translating it yields CASSLGGGTYNEQFF. Full variable domain (missing parts from reference TRBV28 and TRBJ2-1): DVKVTQSSRYLVKRTGEKVFLECVQDMDHENMFWYRQDPGLGLRLIYFSYDVKMKEKGDIPEGYSVSREKKERFSLILESASTNQTSMYLCASSLGGGTYNEQFFGPGTRLTVL.

The chain employs TRBV28 and TRBJ1-2; D perhaps matches TRBD1 (5 bases). V was cut by 7 bases and J by 6 bases, with 15 bases left in between. The CDR3 spans 13 residues. Per the germline V gene, CDR1 is MDHEN and CDR2 is SYDVKM. The CDR3 DNA follows: TGTGCCAGCACCCAATCGACAGCGCATGGCTACACCTTC. Its translation: CASTQSTAHGYTF.